A single sample gave rise to the 3 T cell receptor beta chains below, sequenced in a study of blood T cell repertoires in COVID-19. Repertoires were generated with immunoSEQ multiplex PCR, while TCRdb's copy carries only in-frame clones and drops some. The table records about 190,000 clones, almost 85% of them present only once. Sequencing input: peripheral blood. These receptors came from a woman in her sixties or seventies with active or convalescent COVID-19.

The rearrangement uses TRBV7-9 and TRBJ1-2, with unresolved D. The CDR3 loop spans 14 amino acids. V lost 4 bases, J lost 2 bases, and 11 bases lay in between. Germline assignment: CDR1 SEHNR and CDR2 FQNEAQ (reference sequence). CDR3 coding DNA: TGTGCCAGCAGCTCCCAACGGTCCAACTATGGCTACACCTTC. Protein: CASSSQRSNYGYTF.

The chain couples TRBV6-5 to TRBJ1-1; a weak D match, TRBD1 (5 bases). This CDR3 is 14 amino acids long. The germline V gene encodes CDR1 MNHEY and CDR2 SVGAGI. The CDR3 region has the DNA TGTTCTGCGGGGGGAGTCCGGAAGAACACTGAAGCTTTCTTT. Translating it yields CSAGGVRKNTEAFF.

The V and J genes are TRBV11-2 and TRBJ2-3; possibly TRBD2 for D (5 bases). The CDR3 spans 16 residues. V lost 2 bases, J lost 3 bases, and 15 bases lay in between. The V gene's germline CDR1 is SGHAT and CDR2 FQNNGV. CDR3 sequence: CASSLLGVDWTDTQYF. CDR3 sequence (DNA): TGTGCCAGCAGCTTACTGGGAGTAGATTGGACAGATACGCAGTATTTT.